These T cell receptor beta chains were read from a single sample in a study of cytomegalovirus exposure and HLA in healthy donors. Data came from immunoSEQ multiplex PCR; TCRdb stores just in-frame clones and leaves some out. The data contain 200,000 or so clones, more than 75% of them seen just once; the ten biggest clones take up 2.6%. Sequenced: PBMCs. Every receptor here comes from a woman between 45 and 60 years old in good health and CMV-seropositive. Both conserved end residues are part of each CDR3.

V	CDR3
TRBV2	CASSQLQGKGNSGTIYF
TRBV11-2	CASSSAGGSAGNTIYF
TRBV6-5	CATRGGGNQPQHF
TRBV5-1	CASSPSPSGIGDTQYF
TRBV6-5	CASSKTAGSEQFF
TRBV28	CASSFPAGQDYGYTF
TRBV5-4	CASSLGTGPETQYF
TRBV19	CASKVNPGGGYGYTF
TRBV5-1	CASSWILTDRGHTEAFF
TRBV7-9	CASSLPGQGSTGANVLTF
TRBV2	CASSESADTLFLHF
TRBV5-4	CASSQGTGPWAEAFF
TRBV6-5	CASSPWEGYTF
TRBV5-1	CASTREGNTEAFF
TRBV19	CARQRAGTGLYGYTF
TRBV14	CASSQAATRGVNTEAFF
TRBV28	CASSLQHIVGDYGYTF
TRBV5-5	CASSYLGQAGGYGYTF
TRBV4-2	CASSQDPGGNGYTF
TRBV19	CASSIVTGSGANVLTF
TRBV6-4	CASSDSGGIGEKLFF
TRBV15	CATSRDRGTGVYGYTF
TRBV7-2	CASSLARSWEETQYF
TRBV4-3	CASSQDQGVGQNNSPLHF